The 26 T cell receptor beta chains below all came from one sample that was sequenced in a study of technical replicates of blood from a few donors (dated by TCRdb to 2016 to 2017). Libraries were made using the immunoSEQ multiplex PCR assay. TCRdb provides this immuneACCESS table in a form limited to in-frame rearrangements. Some clones are lacking; in checked studies, under half of them reflect an unresolved V gene, and why the rest are absent is not known. A total of about 68,000 clones appear in this sample, roughly 97% of them only once. Approximately 0.3% of the sample lies in the top ten. Sequences were obtained from T cells isolated from PBMCs. All receptors come from a human donor in good health.

The chain couples TRBV10-3 to TRBJ1-1; TRBD1 might be the D (5 bases). The germline V and J ends were trimmed by 6 bases and 3 bases, with 17 bases remaining between them. Looked up from germline, CDR1 is ENHRY and CDR2 is SYGVKD. The CDR3 consists of 15 residues. The CDR3 protein is CAIRLGTGRDTEAFF. The CDR3 nucleotides read TGTGCCATCAGGCTAGGGACTGGTAGGGACACTGAAGCTTTCTTT.

This rearrangement joins TRBV30 to TRBJ1-1; possibly TRBD1 for D (5 bases). The CDR3 consists of 13 residues. Germline values: CDR1 GTSNPN, CDR2 SVGIG (reference sequence). The V end was cut by 7 bases, the J end by 0 bases, with 12 bases between. CDR3 in DNA: TGTGCCTTGACAAGGGGTTTGAACACTGAAGCTTTCTTT. It specifies CALTRGLNTEAFF. The whole variable domain, remainder taken from reference TRBV30 and TRBJ1-1, is SQTIHQWPATLVQPVGSPLSLECTVEGTSNPNLYWYRQAAGRGLQLLFYSVGIGQISSEVPQNLSASRPQDRQFILSSKKLLLSDSGFYLCALTRGLNTEAFFGQGTRLTVV.

The chain uses TRBV2 and TRBJ2-7; D uncertain. Germline CDR1 reads SNHLY; CDR2 reads FYNNEI. V shed 6 bases and J shed 4 bases, with 13 bases lying between them. The CDR3 is 13 residues long. CDR3 in amino acids: CASRAAYGYEQYF. For the CDR3, the DNA is TGTGCCAGCAGGGCCGCCTACGGGTACGAGCAGTACTTC.

This clone was seen just once. The rearrangement uses TRBV28 and TRBJ1-1; a possible D gene is TRBD1 (6 bases). Trimming shortened V by 2 bases and J by 7 bases, and 8 bases separated the two germline ends. The CDR3 runs 12 residues. The germline V gene encodes CDR1 MDHEN and CDR2 SYDVKM. In DNA, the CDR3 is TGTGCCAGCAGTTTAAACAGGGATGAAGCTTTCTTT. Its translation: CASSLNRDEAFF.

The rearrangement uses TRBV30 and TRBJ1-1, with D perhaps TRBD1 (6 bases). Looked up from germline, CDR1 is GTSNPN and CDR2 is SVGIG (reference sequence). This CDR3 is built from 12 residues. The V end lost 3 bases, the J end lost 6 bases, and 11 bases lay between the germline ends. In nucleotides, the CDR3 is TGTGCCTGGAGGGCGGGGGCTGCTGAAGCTTTCTTT. The encoded protein is CAWRAGAAEAFF.

The CDR3 bases are TGCGCCAGCAGTGAGTCCATCGGGGATGGCTACACCTTC. Residues: CASSESIGDGYTF. V and J are TRBV10-1 and TRBJ1-2; no clear D. Germline V gives CDR1 WNHNN, CDR2 SYGVQD (reference sequence). Trimming took off 0 bases at V and 6 bases at J, with 8 bases between the two ends. The CDR3 spans 13 residues.

The rearrangement uses TRBV19 and TRBJ1-5; no definite D call. The CDR3 runs 13 residues. Germline V gives CDR1 LNHDA, CDR2 SQIVND (reference sequence). V was shortened by 9 bases and J by 5 bases, with 14 bases between the two germline ends. For the CDR3, the DNA is TGTGCCAGCGCTCCTTGGAGAGATCAGCCCCAGCATTTT. This translates into CASAPWRDQPQHF.

The rearrangement joins TRBV6-1 to TRBJ1-2; TRBD1 agrees at 8 bases. J gave up 4 bases and V 3 bases, and 1 base lay outside the gene matches. From germline, CDR1 is MNHNS and CDR2 SASEGT. The CDR3 consists of 13 residues. The CDR3 DNA follows: TGTGCCAGCAGTGATACAGGGGGCTATGGCTACACCTTC. It encodes CASSDTGGYGYTF.

The chain links TRBV29-1 to TRBJ1-1; 7 nucleotides match TRBD1. Per germline, CDR1 SQVTM and CDR2 ANQGSEA. This CDR3 has 15 amino acids. J was trimmed by 5 bases and V by 4 bases; bases with no gene match: 13. The CDR3 region has the DNA TGCAGCGTTGTCGTTTTGCAGGGGGAGAGGACTGAAGCTTTCTTT. Encoded protein: CSVVVLQGERTEAFF.

The chain carries TRBV27 and TRBJ1-1, with D perhaps matching TRBD1 (6 bases). There are 16 residues in the CDR3. The germline V gene has CDR1 MNHEY and CDR2 SMNVEV (reference sequence). Trimming took 6 bases from V and 2 from J, leaving 19 bases between them. Here the CDR3 reads CASSRRTRQVNTEAFF. The CDR3 bases are TGTGCCAGCAGCCGCCGGACCCGACAGGTTAACACTGAAGCTTTCTTT.

The chain has TRBV15 and TRBJ1-5; 7 bases map to TRBD1. V lost 3 bases and J lost 3; bases outside the gene matches: 2. The germline V gene encodes CDR1 LNHNV and CDR2 YYDKDF (reference sequence). There are 14 residues in the CDR3. CDR3 region: CATSRDRNNQPQHF. DNA of the CDR3: TGTGCCACCAGCAGGGACAGGAACAATCAGCCCCAGCATTTT.

V and J are TRBV5-6 and TRBJ1-5; D perhaps matches TRBD1 (6 bases). Trimming stripped 7 bases from V and 7 bases from J, with 18 bases between. The CDR3 sequence is 14 residues long. CDR1 and CDR2 (germline): SGHDT, YYEEEE. Written as DNA, the CDR3 is TGTGCCAGCGCACAACAGGGAAGGCGGCAGCCCCAGCATTTT. Its protein is CASAQQGRRQPQHF.

V gene TRBV6-6 combines with J gene TRBJ1-2, with 7 bases aligning to TRBD1. Germline CDR1 is MNHNY and CDR2 is SVGAGI (reference sequence). The CDR3 totals 15 residues. Germline trimming cut 5 bases from V and 0 bases from J; bases unmatched to any gene: 6. In nucleotides, the CDR3 is TGTGCCAGCAGTGCGCTCAGGGGGTCTAACTATGGCTACACCTTC. Protein: CASSALRGSNYGYTF.

This chain connects TRBV4-2 to TRBJ2-3; 11 nucleotides align to TRBD2. Germline V gene sequence: CDR1 LGHNA, CDR2 YNFKEQ. This CDR3 comprises 16 residues. V shed 0 bases and J 5 bases; nucleotides not matched to a gene: 4. The CDR3 DNA reads as TGTGCCAGCAGCCAAGAGACTAGCGGGATAGGAGATACGCAGTATTTT. Amino acid sequence: CASSQETSGIGDTQYF.

The V gene is TRBV6-5, the J gene TRBJ2-7, with a weak D call TRBD2 (5 bases). CDR1 and CDR2 (germline): MNHEY, SVGAGI. The V gene lost 0 bases and the J gene lost 4 bases, with 16 bases spanning the gap. This CDR3 is built from 16 residues. DNA for the CDR3: TGTGCCAGCAGTTACTCGAAAGGAGGTACGGCTTACGAGCAGTACTTC. Translation gives CASSYSKGGTAYEQYF.

The chain joins TRBV11-3 to TRBJ2-5; TRBD1 is a possible D gene (5 bases). Germline CDR1 SGHNT, CDR2 YENEEA. The CDR3 loop spans 15 amino acids. Trimming took 3 bases from V and 0 from J, leaving 11 bases between them. CDR3 loop: CASSFTGADQETQYF. For the CDR3, the DNA is TGTGCCAGCAGCTTTACAGGAGCCGACCAAGAGACCCAGTACTTC. Using reference TRBV11-3 and TRBJ2-5 for the parts outside the CDR3, the full variable domain is EAGVVQSPRYKIIEKKQPVAFWCNPISGHNTLYWYLQNLGQGPELLIRYENEEAVDDSQLPKDRFSAERLKGVDSTLKIQPAELGDSAVYLCASSFTGADQETQYFGPGTRLLVL.

This sequence joins TRBV7-9 and TRBJ1-2; no clear D gene. The ends were cut back, 10 bases at V and 8 bases at J, with 20 bases in the middle. Germline V gene lookup returns CDR1 SEHNR and CDR2 FQNEAQ (reference sequence). This CDR3 contains 13 residues. The CDR3 loop reads CATSFRDPGGYTF. The CDR3 coding sequence is TGTGCCACATCCTTCCGGGATCCTGGGGGCTACACCTTC. The whole variable domain, remainder taken from reference TRBV7-9 and TRBJ1-2, is DTGVSQNPRHKITKRGQNVTFRCDPISEHNRLYWYRQTLGQGPEFLTYFQNEAQLEKSRLLSDRFSAERPKGSFSTLEIQRTEQGDSAMYLCATSFRDPGGYTFGSGTRLTVV.

The chain is built from TRBV29-1 and TRBJ2-3; a possible D gene is TRBD2 (5 bases). Germline loops: CDR1 SQVTM, CDR2 ANQGSEA. CDR3 length: 14 amino acids. V lost 4 bases and J 2 bases, leaving 13 bases between the germline ends. The CDR3 loop reads CSVVSEAPTDTQYF. In DNA, the CDR3 is TGCAGCGTTGTTTCGGAGGCCCCCACAGATACGCAGTATTTT.

This chain connects TRBV6-5 to TRBJ1-5, with D unclear. Trimming pared 0 bases from V and 4 bases from J, leaving 7 bases between. CDR3 length: 14 amino acids. Per germline, CDR1 MNHEY and CDR2 SVGAGI. DNA for the CDR3: TGTGCCAGCAGTTACTCCCCTTCTAATCAGCCCCAGCATTTT. The encoded protein is CASSYSPSNQPQHF.

The genes are TRBV28 and TRBJ2-5; 10 bases match TRBD2. CDR3 length equals 16 residues. The junction had 9 bases not matched to a gene; V was cut back by 5 bases and J by 3 bases. CDR1 is MDHEN and CDR2 is SYDVKM in the germline V gene. CDR3 sequence: CASSRLAGVEEETQYF. CDR3 sequence (DNA): TGTGCCAGCAGTAGGCTAGCGGGAGTTGAGGAAGAGACCCAGTACTTC.

The chain joins TRBV9 to TRBJ2-7; D is possibly TRBD1 (5 bases). Looked up from germline, CDR1 is SGDLS and CDR2 is YYNGEE. This CDR3 has 12 amino acids. Trimming removed 3 bases from V and 5 bases from J, with 9 bases in between. CDR3 bases: TGTGCCAGCAGCGGTGCAGGGAACGAGCAGTACTTC. Protein product: CASSGAGNEQYF.

The CDR3 bases are TGTGCCAGCAGTTCCCCGACAGGGCCTGGCAATCAGCCCCAGCATTTT. It yields the protein CASSSPTGPGNQPQHF. This chain joins TRBV28 and TRBJ1-5; TRBD1 aligns across 7 bases. The CDR3 spans 16 residues. CDR1 and CDR2 (germline): MDHEN, SYDVKM. J gave up 2 bases and V 4 bases, and 8 bases lay outside the gene matches.

The CDR3 loop is CASSYSMGANTGELFF. CDR3 nucleotide sequence: TGTGCCAGCAGTTACTCGATGGGCGCGAACACCGGGGAGCTGTTTTTT. The chain employs TRBV6-5 and TRBJ2-2, with unresolved D. V was clipped by 0 bases and J by 0 bases, with 8 bases between them. Germline-derived CDR1 and CDR2 are MNHEY and SVGAGI. The CDR3 is 16 amino acids.

This sequence joins TRBV30 and TRBJ2-7; possibly TRBD1 for D (6 bases). CDR1 is GTSNPN and CDR2 is SVGIG in the germline V gene (reference sequence). V was shortened by 5 bases and J by 7 bases, with 18 bases between the two germline ends. CDR3 size: 13 residues. This CDR3 is CAWEPDRIREQYF. The CDR3 DNA sequence: TGTGCCTGGGAACCAGACAGGATTAGGGAGCAGTACTTC.

This clone occurred once. This chain connects TRBV7-2 to TRBJ1-4; D remains unclear. The V end was cut by 1 base, the J end by 6 bases, with 12 bases between. The CDR3 consists of 15 residues. The V gene's germline CDR1 is SGHTA and CDR2 FQGNSA. The CDR3 nucleotides read TGTGCCAGCAGCTTAGGGCCCTCCGGGGATGAAAAACTGTTTTTT. This encodes CASSLGPSGDEKLFF. Full variable domain (remainder filled in from reference TRBV7-2 and TRBJ1-4): GAGVSQSPSNKVTEKGKDVELRCDPISGHTALYWYRQSLGQGLEFLIYFQGNSAPDKSGLPSDRFSAERTGGSVSTLTIQRTQQEDSAVYLCASSLGPSGDEKLFFGSGTQLSVL.

The V and J genes are TRBV28 and TRBJ1-4; 9 nucleotides line up with TRBD1. The germline V gene has CDR1 MDHEN and CDR2 SYDVKM. V dropped 8 bases and J dropped 6; count of bases not matched to a gene: 7. The length of the CDR3 is 14 residues. In DNA, the CDR3 is TGTGCCAGCTCCGGGACAGGGTGGGATGAAAAACTGTTTTTT. Residues: CASSGTGWDEKLFF.